Below are 5 T cell receptor beta chains sequenced from a single sample in a study of human T cells and chemical hapten exposure. Time point denoted: patch test 1, 2 weeks after DPC sensitization. Treatment given: therapeutic diphenylcyclopropenone sensitization with weekly scalp DPC. TCRdb passed the RACE reads through MiXCR, listing each CDR3 protein once. The data show some 350,000 distinct CDR3 sequences, around 7% seen once. The starting material was whole blood, obtained in connection with sensitization to the hapten diphenylcyclopropenone (DPC). The receptor set was obtained from a woman younger than 35 with alopecia areata. Some clones in this sample may be carry-over from other donors' samples.

This chain connects TRBV27 to TRBJ2-7; 11 nucleotides align to TRBD2. Germline trimming cut 8 bases from V and 4 bases from J; bases unmatched to any gene: 4. In germline, CDR1 is MNHEY, CDR2 SMNVEV (reference sequence). This CDR3 has 13 residues. The CDR3 protein is CASAGLAEYEQYF. The CDR3 bases are TGTGCCAGCGCGGGACTAGCGGAGTACGAGCAGTACTTC.

There are many counts of this clonotype. The chain couples TRBV6-4 to TRBJ2-2; D uncertain. The V end was cut by 2 bases, the J end by 3 bases, with 4 bases between. The CDR3 spans 13 residues. From germline, CDR1 is MRHNA and CDR2 SNTAGT. In DNA form, the CDR3 reads TGTGCCAGCAGTGACAGGGACACCGGGGAGCTGTTTTTT. This sequence encodes CASSDRDTGELFF.

The table lists this clonotype with a few counts. This chain joins TRBV5-1 and TRBJ2-5, with 12 positions matching TRBD2. Germline values: CDR1 SGHRS, CDR2 YFSETQ. CDR3 length: 19 amino acids. Trimming removed 4 bases from V and 2 bases from J; junction bases left unmatched: 15. CDR3 DNA: TGCGCCAGCAGCCCGGGACTAGCGGGCCTCTCTACCTTGCAAGAGACCCAGTACTTC. It translates to CASSPGLAGLSTLQETQYF.

The sample holds a few counts of this clonotype. The chain carries TRBV12-3 or TRBV12-4 and TRBJ2-1, with 10 positions matching TRBD1. V trimming: 5 bases; J trimming: 4 bases; junction bases outside the gene matches: 17. The CDR3 length is 19 residues. This CDR3 reads CASSPTGGGGLANYNEQFF. CDR3 coding DNA: TGTGCCAGCAGTCCGACAGGGGGCGGGGGTCTAGCGAATTACAATGAGCAGTTCTTC.

The chain joins TRBV6-5 to TRBJ1-5, with D hard to call. Germline V gene lookup returns CDR1 MNHEY and CDR2 SVGAGI. This CDR3 comprises 13 residues. The germline V and J ends were trimmed by 5 bases and 5 bases, with 10 bases remaining between them. DNA for the CDR3: TGTGCCAGCAGTGAGACTGGGGATCAGCCCCAGCATTTT. Its protein product is CASSETGDQPQHF.